This T cell receptor (beta chain) was identified in a study of beta chain features in type 1 diabetes. Study-wide context: Age and gender were similar between patients and healthy donors, as were cell yields. Findings and caveats of the study: Within each of all four CD4+ subsets, Type 1 diabetes patients had TCRB CDR3s that were moderately but significantly shorter. Any HLA effect on TCRB rearrangement was left unresolved by small sub-analyses.

Using CD45RO/CCR7/CD25/CD127/CD95/CD27, CD4+ naive, central memory, regulatory and stem cell-like memory cells were sorted. The CDR3 has 13 residues. CDR1 LNHDA and CDR2 SQIVND come from the germline V gene (reference sequence). Deletions cut 9 bases from V and 1 base from J, with 9 bases between. This clone was detected only a few times. Its target is unknown. cDNA synthesis used the whole RNA isolate, giving expressed TCRB sequences. Libraries were prepared by immunoSEQ multiplex PCR; TCRdb keeps only in-frame clonotypes and omits some of them. Of around 45,000 clones in the sample, around 45% were seen once.

This sequence originates from a man younger than 40 with type 1 diabetes. Specimen: stem cell memory CD4+ T cells from blood. This chain links TRBV19 with TRBJ2-2; D not certain. The CDR3 loop reads CASRPRNTGELFF. CDR3 bases: TGTGCCAGCAGGCCCAGGAACACCGGGGAGCTGTTTTTT.